This T cell receptor beta chain was found in a study of T-cell memory formation after mild COVID-19. Overall study findings and caveats: Mainly CM and EM harbored the contracting CD4+ clones; mainly EMRA harbored the CD8+ ones.

This clonotype was counted only a few times. Its antigen is as yet unknown. Amplification by 5'RACE using constant-segment primers produced TCR alpha and TCR beta cDNA libraries that carried sample barcodes and UMIs. TCRdb re-derived calls from the 5' RACE reads in MiXCR, one entry per CDR3 protein. The profile shows roughly 480,000 distinct CDR3 sequences, roughly 25% of them singletons. Germline V gene sequence: CDR1 DFQATT, CDR2 SNEGSKA (reference sequence). CDR3 length equals 14 residues. V lost 4 bases and J lost 5; bases outside the gene matches: 8. The V and J genes are TRBV20-1 and TRBJ2-5, with 9 positions matching TRBD2. This clonotype originated in an adult woman who had mild COVID-19 (a few samples of this study predate the infection). Cell type and time point are not known. Sequences were obtained from PBMCs or a T cell subset sorted from them (not recorded which). In DNA, the CDR3 is TGCAGTGCTAATGATCTTAGCGGGGGCGAGACCCAGTACTTC. Translating it yields CSANDLSGGETQYF.